The T cell receptor beta chain described here comes from a study of metastatic and nonmetastatic thyroid tumors. Study as a whole: It was across blood and tumor or nodule tissue from malignant and benign thyroid patients that repertoires were compared.

This clone occurred many times. The antigen remains undetermined. MiXCR was used by TCRdb to re-call the PCR reads. The sample has around 35,000 clones; over 15% are singletons. Germline assignment: CDR1 DFQATT and CDR2 SNEGSKA (reference sequence). CDR3 length: 16 residues. Trimming pared 3 bases from V and 1 base from J, leaving 17 bases between. There were no patients who had received any treatment before thyroid surgery. Whole-study findings and limits: Reportedly, malignant thyroid tumors had significantly higher TCR beta diversity than benign nodules, in blood and tumor.

The source material was blood. This sequence was found in a female donor with papillary thyroid cancer or a benign thyroid nodule (not recorded which). Some clones in this sample may be carry-over from other donors' samples. The chain carries TRBV20-1 and TRBJ2-3; a weak D match, TRBD2 (5 bases). CDR3 loop: CSASRGASLGTDTQYF. In DNA form, the CDR3 reads TGCAGTGCTAGTCGAGGAGCGTCACTAGGCACAGATACGCAGTATTTT.